The rows below give T cell receptor beta chains drawn from one sample of a study of T cell changes during pregnancy in multiple sclerosis. Some clones are missing from TCRdb's copy, which holds only in-frame ones; the method was immunoSEQ multiplex PCR. The sample holds around 30,000 clones, about 88% seen once. Material: CD8+ T cells from peripheral blood mononuclear cells, obtained in the second trimester of pregnancy. All receptors derive from a female donor with multiple sclerosis, enrolled in a pregnancy study. Each CDR3 is given with its conserved first and last residue. The D gene is left open where the match is weak. Rows give clone size only sometimes, using once, few, many, or a class for an expanded clone.

clone size: .
D gene: .
CDR3 length: 14
V gene: TRBV7-8
J gene: TRBJ1-4
CDR3 protein: CASSLGVGREKLFF
CDR3 DNA: TGTGCCAGCAGCTTAGGCGTCGGGAGGGAAAAACTGTTTTTT

clone size: .
D gene: TRBD1
CDR3 length: 15
V gene: TRBV27
J gene: TRBJ1-1
CDR3 protein: CASSQDRALGAEAFF
CDR3 DNA: TGTGCCAGCAGCCAAGACAGGGCACTGGGCGCTGAAGCTTTCTTT

clone size: once
D gene: TRBD2
CDR3 length: 17
V gene: TRBV7-8
J gene: TRBJ2-5
CDR3 protein: CASSLALAGPAEETQYF
CDR3 DNA: TGTGCCAGCAGCTTAGCCCTAGCGGGGCCCGCTGAAGAGACCCAGTACTTC

clone size: .
D gene: TRBD2
CDR3 length: 17
V gene: TRBV28
J gene: TRBJ2-7
CDR3 protein: CASSSPGEGAPSYEQYF
CDR3 DNA: TGTGCCAGCAGTTCTCCCGGGGAGGGAGCGCCATCCTACGAGCAGTACTTC

clone size: .
D gene: .
CDR3 length: 14
V gene: TRBV4-3
J gene: TRBJ2-7
CDR3 protein: CASSHGRGAYEQYF
CDR3 DNA: TGCGCCAGCAGCCACGGACGGGGAGCCTACGAGCAGTACTTC

clone size: .
D gene: TRBD1
CDR3 length: 14
V gene: TRBV6-5
J gene: TRBJ2-1
CDR3 protein: CASSWQGAIDEQFF
CDR3 DNA: TGTGCCAGCAGTTGGCAGGGGGCTATCGATGAGCAGTTCTTC

clone size: .
D gene: TRBD1
CDR3 length: 14
V gene: TRBV9
J gene: TRBJ2-1
CDR3 protein: CASSGTGGENEQFF
CDR3 DNA: TGTGCCAGCAGCGGGACAGGGGGCGAAAATGAGCAGTTCTTC

clone size: .
D gene: TRBD2
CDR3 length: 14
V gene: TRBV19
J gene: TRBJ2-1
CDR3 protein: CASSTSGFGNEQFF
CDR3 DNA: TGTGCCAGTAGCACTAGCGGTTTCGGCAATGAGCAGTTCTTC

clone size: .
D gene: TRBD1
CDR3 length: 14
V gene: TRBV10-3
J gene: TRBJ1-2
CDR3 protein: CAISADRGNNGYTF
CDR3 DNA: TGTGCCATCAGTGCTGACAGGGGGAATAATGGCTACACCTTC

clone size: .
D gene: .
CDR3 length: 12
V gene: TRBV11-3
J gene: TRBJ2-7
CDR3 protein: CASSFDTYEQYF
CDR3 DNA: TGTGCCAGCAGCTTCGACACCTACGAGCAGTACTTC

clone size: .
D gene: .
CDR3 length: 15
V gene: TRBV13
J gene: TRBJ2-3
CDR3 protein: CASSLEGIKGDTQYF
CDR3 DNA: TGTGCCAGCAGCTTAGAGGGGATTAAGGGAGATACGCAGTATTTT

clone size: .
D gene: .
CDR3 length: 13
V gene: TRBV28
J gene: TRBJ2-5
CDR3 protein: CASSLDSQETQYF
CDR3 DNA: TGTGCCAGCAGTTTAGACAGTCAAGAGACCCAGTACTTC

clone size: .
D gene: TRBD1
CDR3 length: 14
V gene: TRBV7-3
J gene: TRBJ1-1
CDR3 protein: CASSFPGQVLEAFF
CDR3 DNA: TGTGCCAGCAGCTTCCCTGGACAGGTACTTGAAGCTTTCTTT

clone size: .
D gene: TRBD1
CDR3 length: 15
V gene: TRBV7-8
J gene: TRBJ1-6
CDR3 protein: CASSSRTGGVEPLHF
CDR3 DNA: TGTGCCAGCAGCTCGAGGACAGGGGGCGTTGAGCCCCTCCACTTT

clone size: .
D gene: TRBD1
CDR3 length: 15
V gene: TRBV25-1
J gene: TRBJ1-6
CDR3 protein: CASSAGQPFNSPLHF
CDR3 DNA: TGTGCCAGCAGCGCGGGACAGCCTTTTAATTCACCCCTCCACTTT

clone size: .
D gene: .
CDR3 length: 15
V gene: TRBV14
J gene: TRBJ1-4
CDR3 protein: CASSPLGGFNEKLFF
CDR3 DNA: TGTGCCAGCAGCCCTTTGGGGGGATTTAATGAAAAACTGTTTTTT

clone size: .
D gene: TRBD2
CDR3 length: 16
V gene: TRBV9
J gene: TRBJ2-3
CDR3 protein: CASSDSTSESTDTQYF
CDR3 DNA: TGTGCCAGCAGCGATTCGACTAGCGAGTCCACAGATACGCAGTATTTT

clone size: .
D gene: TRBD2
CDR3 length: 15
V gene: TRBV27
J gene: TRBJ2-7
CDR3 protein: CASSLTSGTSYEQYF
CDR3 DNA: TGTGCCAGCAGTTTAACTAGCGGGACGAGTTACGAGCAGTACTTC

clone size: once
D gene: .
CDR3 length: 13
V gene: TRBV5-6
J gene: TRBJ1-5
CDR3 protein: CASSYQDNQPQHF
CDR3 DNA: TGTGCCAGCAGCTACCAGGACAATCAGCCCCAGCATTTT

clone size: .
D gene: TRBD1
CDR3 length: 15
V gene: TRBV30
J gene: TRBJ2-2
CDR3 protein: CAWNRGQVNTGELFF
CDR3 DNA: TGTGCCTGGAATAGGGGACAGGTTAACACCGGGGAGCTGTTTTTT

clone size: .
D gene: .
CDR3 length: 15
V gene: TRBV7-6
J gene: TRBJ1-4
CDR3 protein: CASSLAPGVGEKLFF
CDR3 DNA: TGTGCCAGCAGCTTAGCCCCAGGGGTAGGGGAAAAACTGTTTTTT

clone size: once
D gene: TRBD1
CDR3 length: 13
V gene: TRBV27
J gene: TRBJ1-2
CDR3 protein: CASSLRQGYGYTF
CDR3 DNA: TGTGCCAGCAGTTTGCGACAGGGGTATGGCTACACCTTC

clone size: .
D gene: .
CDR3 length: 15
V gene: TRBV27
J gene: TRBJ2-7
CDR3 protein: CASSSSVGYPYEQYF
CDR3 DNA: TGTGCCAGCAGTTCCTCGGTCGGGTATCCCTACGAGCAGTACTTC

clone size: few
D gene: TRBD1
CDR3 length: 13
V gene: TRBV2
J gene: TRBJ1-6
CDR3 protein: CASEGTANSPLHF
CDR3 DNA: TGTGCCAGCGAAGGGACAGCAAATTCACCCCTCCACTTT

clone size: .
D gene: .
CDR3 length: 12
V gene: TRBV2
J gene: TRBJ2-7
CDR3 protein: CASSRLGGEQYF
CDR3 DNA: TGTGCCAGCAGCCGATTAGGAGGCGAGCAGTACTTC